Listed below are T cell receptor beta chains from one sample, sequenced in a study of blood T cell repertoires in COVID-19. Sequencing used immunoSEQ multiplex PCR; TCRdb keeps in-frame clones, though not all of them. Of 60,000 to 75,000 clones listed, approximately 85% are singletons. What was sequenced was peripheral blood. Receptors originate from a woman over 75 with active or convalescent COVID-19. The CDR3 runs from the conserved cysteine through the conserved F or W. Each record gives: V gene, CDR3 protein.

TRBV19,CATSWTGRRTEAFF
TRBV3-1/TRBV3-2,CASSMRPGQGNYLAKNIQYF
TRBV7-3,CASSPGGPISGEQFF
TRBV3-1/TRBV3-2,CASSPPGSRWTEAFF
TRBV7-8,CASSLVEGEMRNEQYF
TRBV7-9,CASSRELTVGGLQDTQYF
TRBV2,CASRRQNAVYGYTF
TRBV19,CASALRDRGKSQPQHF
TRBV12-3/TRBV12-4,CASSPSTASGYTF
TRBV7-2,CASSLTIGQAHSNQPQHF
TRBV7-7,CASSPTTGGSYNEQFF
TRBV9,CASSVVEGVGGELFF
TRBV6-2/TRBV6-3,CASSRLGGGSPMTTTQYF
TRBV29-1,CSAEDGVDTQYF
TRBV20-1,CSASSQGVIYEQYF